What follows are 20 T cell receptor beta chains derived from one specimen sequenced in a study of shared clonotypes between healthy human individuals. Using immunoSEQ multiplex PCR, the repertoire was profiled, and TCRdb retains in-frame clones only, with some absent. The sample shows some 2 million clones, roughly 94% of them seen only once. Sequencing input: naive CD4+ T cells sorted from blood. The subset here: CD45RA+ positively selected. These receptors all come from a young man in good health.

On this clone: In the same sample, other DNA sequences code for this CDR3. The DNA for the CDR3 is TGTGCCATCAGTGAGGGCGGTAGCAATCAGCCCCAGCATTTT. Amino acids: CAISEGGSNQPQHF. The rearrangement links TRBV10-3 to TRBJ1-5; no definite D call. The CDR3 covers 14 residues. V was trimmed by 2 bases and J by 0 bases, leaving 5 bases between them. From germline, CDR1 is ENHRY and CDR2 SYGVKD.

The chain joins TRBV28 to TRBJ1-1; D perhaps matches TRBD1 (6 bases). The CDR3 loop spans 14 amino acids. Trimming left V 1 base short and J 6 bases short, with 12 bases between. Germline CDR1 reads MDHEN; CDR2 reads SYDVKM. The CDR3 region has the DNA TGTGCCAGCAGTTTATACTTCGGGGGCCCTGAAGCTTTCTTT. This sequence encodes CASSLYFGGPEAFF.

CDR3: CASSPPSRVNTIYF. As DNA, the CDR3 is TGTGCCAGCTCACCACCGAGCAGGGTTAACACCATATATTTT. The chain combines TRBV18 with TRBJ1-3; possibly TRBD1 for D (5 bases). The CDR3 covers 14 residues. Germline CDR1 and CDR2: KGHSH and LQKENI. Trimming removed 0 bases at V and 7 bases at J, with 10 bases between.

J is TRBJ2-7 and V is TRBV30, with D unclear. Germline V CDR1 and CDR2: GTSNPN, SVGIG (reference sequence). The CDR3 runs to 10 residues. Trimming cost V 4 bases and J 5 bases, with 6 bases left between them. CDR3: CAWTCDEQYF. The DNA of the CDR3 is TGTGCCTGGACCTGCGACGAGCAGTACTTC.

Remarks on this clone: Other nucleotide sequences from this sample produce the same CDR3. J is TRBJ2-5 and V is TRBV10-3, with D unresolved. CDR3 length: 13 amino acids. V lost 0 bases, J lost 5 bases, and 7 bases lay in between. The germline gives CDR1 ENHRY, CDR2 SYGVKD. CDR3 loop: CAISESGIETQYF. In DNA form, the CDR3 reads TGTGCCATCAGTGAGTCAGGGATCGAGACCCAGTACTTC.

The chain couples TRBV6-5 to TRBJ2-5, with no clear D. CDR1 is MNHEY and CDR2 is SVGAGI in the germline V gene. CDR3 length: 13 residues. Deletions cut 8 bases from V and 5 bases from J, with 15 bases between. The CDR3 reads CASSSARSETQYF. In DNA form, the CDR3 reads TGTGCCAGCTCGTCTGCCCGAAGCGAGACCCAGTACTTC.

In its sample, this clone was seen once. The J gene is TRBJ1-5, the V gene TRBV5-6; D uncertain. Per germline, CDR1 SGHDT and CDR2 YYEEEE. The CDR3 is 14 amino acids. Trimming cost V 3 bases and J 0 bases, with 7 bases left between them. The CDR3, as DNA: TGTGCCAGCAGCTACCGTGATAGCAATCAGCCCCAGCATTTT. This sequence encodes CASSYRDSNQPQHF.

V gene TRBV6-6 combines with J gene TRBJ2-7; D unclear. CDR3 size: 14 residues. The V gene lost 3 bases and the J gene lost 2 bases, with 11 bases spanning the gap. Germline V gene sequence: CDR1 MNHNY, CDR2 SVGAGI (reference sequence). As DNA, the CDR3 is TGTGCCAGCAGTTATAGGGCAGGCCCCTACGAGCAGTACTTC. Encoded protein: CASSYRAGPYEQYF.

The table lists this clone with a count of one. The sample holds other DNA sequences that translate to the same CDR3. V is TRBV7-2 and J is TRBJ2-1; tentative D call: TRBD2 (6 bases). Trimming took 1 base from V and 2 from J, leaving 9 bases between them. Germline loops: CDR1 SGHTA, CDR2 FQGNSA. The CDR3 extends over 15 amino acids. CDR3 amino acids: CASSLELAAYNEQFF. CDR3 nucleotides: TGTGCCAGCAGCTTAGAACTAGCAGCCTACAATGAGCAGTTCTTC.

The rearrangement links TRBV13 to TRBJ2-7; a possible D gene is TRBD2 (6 bases). The CDR3 consists of 15 residues. Germline CDR1 and CDR2: PRHDT and FYEKMQ (reference sequence). Deletions cut 2 bases from V and 2 bases from J, with 13 bases between. The CDR3 spells CASSLQRAVTYEQYF. The CDR3 DNA follows: TGTGCCAGCAGCTTACAGCGGGCTGTTACCTACGAGCAGTACTTC.

The J gene is TRBJ2-3, the V gene TRBV6-6; no clear D gene. V was cut by 1 base and J by 1 base, with 9 bases left in between. Germline CDR1 is MNHNY and CDR2 is SVGAGI (reference sequence). There are 15 residues in the CDR3. The DNA of the CDR3 is TGTGCCAGCAGTTACTACGGCTCCGGCACAGATACGCAGTATTTT. This sequence encodes CASSYYGSGTDTQYF.

V and J are TRBV5-1 and TRBJ2-7; 11 nucleotides agree with TRBD2. This CDR3 has 15 amino acids. Germline-derived CDR1 and CDR2 are SGHRS and YFSETQ. Germline trimming cut 4 bases from V and 0 bases from J; bases unmatched to any gene: 3. CDR3 coding DNA: TGCGCCAGCAGCGCCCTAGCGGGAGGCTCCTACGAGCAGTACTTC. It is translated as CASSALAGGSYEQYF.

The CDR3 nucleotides read TGTGCCAGCAGCCGCGCGGGGCGGGGAAATCAGCCCCAGCATTTT. Translation gives CASSRAGRGNQPQHF. The V call is TRBV28, the J call TRBJ1-5; possible D gene TRBD1, 5 bases. This CDR3 is 15 amino acids long. The V and J ends lost 6 bases and 4 bases respectively, with 16 bases between them. Germline V gene data show CDR1 as MDHEN and CDR2 as SYDVKM.

The V and J genes are TRBV10-3 and TRBJ1-2, with a possible D match to TRBD1 (5 bases). Trimming took off 5 bases at V and 3 bases at J, with 10 bases between the two ends. CDR3 length equals 13 residues. Germline CDR1 ENHRY, CDR2 SYGVKD. DNA for the CDR3: TGTGCCATCAGTCAGGGACGGTACTATGGCTACACCTTC. Its protein product is CAISQGRYYGYTF.

There are a few counts of this clone. The gene calls are TRBV6-5 and TRBJ1-6, with 8 positions matching TRBD1. Germline lookup yields CDR1 MNHEY and CDR2 SVGAGI. The ends lost 10 bases at V and 7 bases at J; junction bases unmatched: 12. The CDR3 length is 15 residues. CDR3 sequence reads: CANRQGLKVNSPLHF. In nucleotides, the CDR3 is TGTGCCAACAGACAGGGGCTGAAGGTGAATTCACCCCTCCACTTT.

This clone appeared once. This sequence joins TRBV4-3 and TRBJ2-7; TRBD1 aligns across 7 bases. The CDR3 totals 12 residues. Trimming cost V 6 bases and J 5 bases; bases outside gene matches: 4. Germline V gene lookup returns CDR1 LGHNA and CDR2 YSLEER. In nucleotides, the CDR3 is TGCGCCAGCAGACCAGGGGGTCACGAGCAGTACTTC. Translating it yields CASRPGGHEQYF.

As concerns this clone: Other DNA sequences in the same sample also yield this CDR3. This chain links TRBV2 with TRBJ2-2; TRBD2 is a possible D gene (6 bases). Germline V gene data show CDR1 as SNHLY and CDR2 as FYNNEI. The CDR3 has 15 residues. Trimming removed 5 bases from V and 0 bases from J, with 10 bases in between. This CDR3 is CASSLGLANTGELFF. CDR3 DNA sequence: TGTGCCAGCAGTTTGGGACTCGCGAACACCGGGGAGCTGTTTTTT.

This rearrangement joins TRBV25-1 to TRBJ1-1; D gene ambiguous. The CDR3 runs to 13 residues. V was pared by 2 bases and J by 2 bases, with 6 bases between. Germline assignment: CDR1 MGHDK and CDR2 SYGVNS. This CDR3 is CASSEQYNTEAFF. DNA for the CDR3: TGTGCCAGCAGTGAACAGTACAACACTGAAGCTTTCTTT.

The rearrangement uses TRBV15 and TRBJ2-5; possible D gene TRBD1, 6 bases. CDR3 size: 14 residues. Trimming took off 2 bases at V and 4 bases at J, with 11 bases between the two ends. Germline CDR1 LNHNV, CDR2 YYDKDF (reference sequence). This CDR3 is CATSRTRTAETQYF. For the CDR3, the DNA is TGTGCCACCAGCAGAACGAGGACAGCAGAGACCCAGTACTTC.

As regards this clone: Other DNA sequences within the sample encode an identical CDR3. The rearrangement uses TRBV28 and TRBJ2-7, with 7 bases aligning to TRBD1. This CDR3 contains 13 residues. J lost 4 bases, V lost 5 bases, and 5 bases had no gene match. Germline CDR1 MDHEN, CDR2 SYDVKM. As DNA, the CDR3 is TGTGCCAGCAGTAGACAGGGCGTGTACGAGCAGTACTTC. Its protein is CASSRQGVYEQYF. Drawing the rest from reference TRBV28 and TRBJ2-7, the complete variable domain is DVKVTQSSRYLVKRTGEKVFLECVQDMDHENMFWYRQDPGLGLRLIYFSYDVKMKEKGDIPEGYSVSREKKERFSLILESASTNQTSMYLCASSRQGVYEQYFGPGTRLTVT.